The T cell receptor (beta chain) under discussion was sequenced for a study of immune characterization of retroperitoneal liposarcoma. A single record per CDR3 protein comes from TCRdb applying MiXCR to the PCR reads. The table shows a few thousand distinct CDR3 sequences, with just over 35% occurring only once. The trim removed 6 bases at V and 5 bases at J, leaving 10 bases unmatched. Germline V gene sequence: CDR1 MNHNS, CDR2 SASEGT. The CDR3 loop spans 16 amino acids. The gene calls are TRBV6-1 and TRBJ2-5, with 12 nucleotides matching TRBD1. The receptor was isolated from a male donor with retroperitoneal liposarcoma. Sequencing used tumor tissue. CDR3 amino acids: CASSARDRGLRETQYF. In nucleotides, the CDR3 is TGTGCCAGCAGCGCCCGGGACAGGGGGCTAAGGGAGACCCAGTACTTC.